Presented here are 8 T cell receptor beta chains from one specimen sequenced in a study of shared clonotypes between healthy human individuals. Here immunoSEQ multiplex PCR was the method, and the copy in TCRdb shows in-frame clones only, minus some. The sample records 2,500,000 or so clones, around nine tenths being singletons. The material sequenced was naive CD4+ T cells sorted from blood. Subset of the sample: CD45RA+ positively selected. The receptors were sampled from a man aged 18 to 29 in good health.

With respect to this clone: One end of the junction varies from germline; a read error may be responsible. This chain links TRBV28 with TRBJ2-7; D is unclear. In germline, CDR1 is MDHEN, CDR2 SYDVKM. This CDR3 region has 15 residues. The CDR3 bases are TGTGCCAGCAGTTTAGTGGTGGTATTCGCGTTTTGGGATCGCTTC. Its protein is CASSLVVVFAFWDRF.

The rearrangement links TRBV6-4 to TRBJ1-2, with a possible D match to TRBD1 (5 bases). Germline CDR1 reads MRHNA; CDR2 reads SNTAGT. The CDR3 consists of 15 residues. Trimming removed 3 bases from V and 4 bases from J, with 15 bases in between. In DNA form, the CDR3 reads TGTGCCAGCAGTGAGTATGAGGGGCTCGGCTATGGCTACACCTTC. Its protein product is CASSEYEGLGYGYTF.

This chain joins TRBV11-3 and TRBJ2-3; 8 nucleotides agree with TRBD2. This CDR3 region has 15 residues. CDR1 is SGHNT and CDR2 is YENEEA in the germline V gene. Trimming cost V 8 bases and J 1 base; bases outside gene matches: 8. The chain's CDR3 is CASGFSGVGTDTQYF. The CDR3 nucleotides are TGTGCCAGCGGATTTAGCGGGGTCGGCACAGATACGCAGTATTTT.

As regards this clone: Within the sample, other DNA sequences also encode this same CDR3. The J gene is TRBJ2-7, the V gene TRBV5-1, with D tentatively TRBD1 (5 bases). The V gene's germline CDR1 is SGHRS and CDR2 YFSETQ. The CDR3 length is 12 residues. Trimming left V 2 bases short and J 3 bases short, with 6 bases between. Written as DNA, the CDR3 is TGCGCCAGCAGCTTAGGGGACTACGAGCAGTACTTC. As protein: CASSLGDYEQYF.

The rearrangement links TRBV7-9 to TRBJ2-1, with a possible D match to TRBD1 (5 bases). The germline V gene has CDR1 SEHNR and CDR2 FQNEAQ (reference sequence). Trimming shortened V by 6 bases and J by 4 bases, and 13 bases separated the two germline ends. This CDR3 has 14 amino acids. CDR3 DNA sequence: TGTGCCAGCAGGCTAAGTACAGGTTACAATGAGCAGTTCTTC. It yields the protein CASRLSTGYNEQFF.

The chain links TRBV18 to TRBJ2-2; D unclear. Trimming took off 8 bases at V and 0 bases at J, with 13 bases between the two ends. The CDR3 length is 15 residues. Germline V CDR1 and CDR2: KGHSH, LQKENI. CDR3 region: CASHNNYANTGELFF. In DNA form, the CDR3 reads TGTGCCAGCCACAACAACTACGCGAACACCGGGGAGCTGTTTTTT.

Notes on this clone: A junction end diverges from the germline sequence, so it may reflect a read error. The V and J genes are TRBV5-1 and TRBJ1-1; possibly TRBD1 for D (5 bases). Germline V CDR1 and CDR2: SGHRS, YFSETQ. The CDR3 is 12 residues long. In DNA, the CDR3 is TGCGCCAGCAGCTTGGGGGGGTCTTCTCCCATCTTT. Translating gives CASSLGGSSPIF.

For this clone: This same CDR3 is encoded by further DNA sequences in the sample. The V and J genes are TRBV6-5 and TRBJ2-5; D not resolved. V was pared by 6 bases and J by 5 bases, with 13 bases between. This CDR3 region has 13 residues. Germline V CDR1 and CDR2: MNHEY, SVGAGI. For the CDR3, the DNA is TGTGCCAGCAGCCAAATTTTAGGGGAGACCCAGTACTTC. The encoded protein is CASSQILGETQYF.